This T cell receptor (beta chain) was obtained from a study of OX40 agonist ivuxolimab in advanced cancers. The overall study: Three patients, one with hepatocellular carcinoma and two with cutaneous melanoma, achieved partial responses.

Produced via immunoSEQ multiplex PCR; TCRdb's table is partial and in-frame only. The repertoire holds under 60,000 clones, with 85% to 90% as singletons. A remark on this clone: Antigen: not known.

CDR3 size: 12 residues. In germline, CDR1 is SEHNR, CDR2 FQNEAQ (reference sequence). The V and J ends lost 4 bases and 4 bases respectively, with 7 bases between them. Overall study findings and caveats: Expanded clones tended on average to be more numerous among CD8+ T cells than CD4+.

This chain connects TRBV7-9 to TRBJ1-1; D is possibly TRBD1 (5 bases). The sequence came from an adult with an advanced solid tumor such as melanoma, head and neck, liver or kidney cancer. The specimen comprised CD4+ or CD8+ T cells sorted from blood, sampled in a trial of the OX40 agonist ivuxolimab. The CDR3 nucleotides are TGTGCCAGCAGCTCCGGGGGCACTGAAGCTTTCTTT. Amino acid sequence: CASSSGGTEAFF. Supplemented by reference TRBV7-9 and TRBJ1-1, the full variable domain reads DTGVSQNPRHKITKRGQNVTFRCDPISEHNRLYWYRQTLGQGPEFLTYFQNEAQLEKSRLLSDRFSAERPKGSFSTLEIQRTEQGDSAMYLCASSSGGTEAFFGQGTRLTVV.